This T cell receptor (beta chain) stems from a study of cytomegalovirus exposure and HLA in healthy donors. The CDR3 loop spans 17 amino acids. J lost 4 bases, V lost 5 bases, and 13 bases had no gene match. Germline CDR1 reads SGHTA; CDR2 reads FQGNSA. The PCR made use of 60 Vbeta and 13 Jbeta primers. Here immunoSEQ multiplex PCR was the method, and the copy in TCRdb shows in-frame clones only, minus some. This sample has 180,000 or so clones; 65% to 80% occur once, and the top ten carry about 2.5%. The sample consisted of PBMCs. J is TRBJ2-2 and V is TRBV7-2; 7 bases line up with TRBD1. This TCR was recovered from a woman aged 25-40 years in good health and CMV-seropositive. The chain's CDR3 is CASSVRGSQGFTGELFF. DNA of the CDR3: TGTGCCAGCAGCGTTAGGGGTTCACAGGGGTTCACCGGGGAGCTGTTTTTT.